The 6 T cell receptor beta chains in this list originate from one sample, sequenced in a study of radiotherapy plus CTLA-4 blockade in lung cancer. Clones were sequenced by immunoSEQ multiplex PCR, and TCRdb holds only the in-frame ones, with some missing. The repertoire has about 72,000 clones, roughly three quarters of them found once; the top ten carry around 7%. This material consisted of peripheral blood, taken from a patient treated with radiotherapy plus ipilimumab. These TCRs come from a human donor with non-small cell lung cancer who had a complete response to radiotherapy plus ipilimumab.

As for this clone: This CDR3 is also generated by other DNA sequences in the sample. The chain uses TRBV7-9 and TRBJ1-5; D is ambiguous. Deletions cut 0 bases from V and 6 bases from J, with 12 bases between. This CDR3 spans 15 amino acids. Looked up from germline, CDR1 is SEHNR and CDR2 is FQNEAQ (reference sequence). DNA for the CDR3: TGTGCCAGCAGCTTAGCCGGAGGTTTAGGTCAGCCCCAGCATTTT. It codes for CASSLAGGLGQPQHF.

The chain has TRBV27 and TRBJ1-1, with D possibly matching TRBD1 (5 bases). V was clipped by 4 bases and J by 9 bases, with 30 bases between them. The CDR3 is made up of 18 amino acids. Germline CDR1 MNHEY, CDR2 SMNVEV (reference sequence). CDR3 amino acids: CASSSARGWGSGFRQAFF. The CDR3 nucleotides read TGTGCCAGCAGTTCTGCTCGGGGCTGGGGCTCGGGATTCAGGCAAGCTTTCTTT.

This clone turned up a few times. The chain recombines TRBV6-5 with TRBJ1-3; perhaps TRBD1 as D (5 bases). Germline CDR1 and CDR2: MNHEY and SVGAGI. Trimming pared 6 bases from V and 1 base from J, leaving 10 bases between. The CDR3 has 14 amino acids. The DNA for the CDR3 is TGTGCCAGCAGAGTACAGGATTCTGGAAACACCATATATTTT. Translated, it gives CASRVQDSGNTIYF.

The chain recombines TRBV2 with TRBJ1-5; TRBD1 matches at 7 bases. The CDR3 contains 14 residues. Germline V CDR1 and CDR2: SNHLY, FYNNEI. The V and J ends lost 6 bases and 9 bases, in that order; junction bases with no gene match: 11. The CDR3 reads CASREGAPGPPQHF. The CDR3, as DNA: TGTGCCAGCAGAGAGGGGGCACCTGGTCCGCCCCAGCATTTT.

This clone was seen only once. The chain has TRBV30 and TRBJ2-2; TRBD1 is a possible D gene (6 bases). V lost 0 bases and J 1 base, leaving 12 bases between the germline ends. The CDR3 length is 16 residues. CDR1 GTSNPN and CDR2 SVGIG come from the germline V gene (reference sequence). CDR3 region: CAWSVGDNRNTGELFF. The CDR3 region has the DNA TGTGCCTGGAGTGTAGGGGACAATAGGAACACCGGGGAGCTGTTTTTT.

This sequence joins TRBV5-1 and TRBJ2-3; D gene uncertain. V lost 0 bases and J 5 bases, leaving 10 bases between the germline ends. The CDR3 consists of 14 residues. The germline gives CDR1 SGHRS, CDR2 YFSETQ. The CDR3 nucleotides are TGCGCCAGCAGCTTGGGAAAGGGATTAGATACGCAGTATTTT. Its translation is CASSLGKGLDTQYF.